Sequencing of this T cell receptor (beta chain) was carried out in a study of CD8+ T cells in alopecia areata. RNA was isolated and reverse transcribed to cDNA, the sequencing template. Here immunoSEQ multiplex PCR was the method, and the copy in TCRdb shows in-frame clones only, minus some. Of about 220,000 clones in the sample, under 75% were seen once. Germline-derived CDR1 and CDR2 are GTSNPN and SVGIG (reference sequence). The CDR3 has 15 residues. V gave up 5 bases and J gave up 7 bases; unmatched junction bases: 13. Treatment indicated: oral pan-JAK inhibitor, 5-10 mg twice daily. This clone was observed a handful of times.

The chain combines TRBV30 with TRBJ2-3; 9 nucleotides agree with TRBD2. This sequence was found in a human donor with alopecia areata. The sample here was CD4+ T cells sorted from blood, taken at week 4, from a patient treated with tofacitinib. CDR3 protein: CAWGPAGGEVNTQYF. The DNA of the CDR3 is TGTGCCTGGGGCCCAGCGGGGGGAGAAGTTAATACGCAGTATTTT.